These 30 T cell receptor beta chains share one sample of origin, sequenced in a study of cytomegalovirus exposure and HLA in healthy donors. Primers included in the PCR were 60 Vbeta and 13 Jbeta primers. Measured with immunoSEQ multiplex PCR; TCRdb has only the in-frame clones, and not every one. Of around 120,000 clones listed, over 60% are singletons. The sequenced sample consisted of PBMCs. All receptors come from a woman aged 40-49 years in good health and CMV-seropositive.

This rearrangement joins TRBV5-1 to TRBJ1-3, with 9 bases aligning to TRBD1. Germline V lookup: CDR1 SGHRS, CDR2 YFSETQ. V gave up 1 base and J gave up 7 bases; unmatched junction bases: 9. CDR3 length: 16 amino acids. CDR3 DNA sequence: TGCGCCAGCAGCTTGTTCAGCGCACAGGGGGCGAACACCATATATTTT. This encodes CASSLFSAQGANTIYF.

The chain uses TRBV6-5 and TRBJ1-5; D unclear. The CDR3 is 15 residues long. Per the germline V gene, CDR1 is MNHEY and CDR2 is SVGAGI. Trimming stripped 0 bases from V and 7 bases from J, with 13 bases between. The CDR3 reads CASSYSVASRQPQHF. The CDR3 DNA is TGTGCCAGCAGTTACTCGGTTGCGTCCAGGCAGCCCCAGCATTTT.

A few counts support this clone. The J gene is TRBJ1-1, the V gene TRBV28; 7 bases line up with TRBD1. V gave up 5 bases and J gave up 4 bases; unmatched junction bases: 10. CDR1 and CDR2 from the germline V gene are MDHEN and SYDVKM. CDR3 length: 15 amino acids. Written as DNA, the CDR3 is TGTGCCAGCAGTGCCCGAGGGGGCCGGATCACTGAAGCTTTCTTT. It specifies CASSARGGRITEAFF.

This clone has a handful of counts. The CDR3 coding sequence is TGTGCCATCAAGACTAGCGGGGGGTCCAACAATGAGCAGTTCTTC. Its translation is CAIKTSGGSNNEQFF. This chain connects TRBV10-3 to TRBJ2-1, with 13 bases that match TRBD2. Losses at the gene ends were 7 bases for V and 5 bases for J; bases not matched to a gene: 5. Germline V gives CDR1 ENHRY, CDR2 SYGVKD. This CDR3 is 15 amino acids long.

The V and J genes are TRBV19 and TRBJ1-5; maybe TRBD1 (6 bases). The CDR3 contains 13 residues. The V gene lost 8 bases and the J gene lost 2 bases, with 10 bases spanning the gap. Germline lookup yields CDR1 LNHDA and CDR2 SQIVND (reference sequence). Here the CDR3 DNA reads TGTGCCAGTTCCGCAGGGGGCAATCAGCCCCAGCATTTT. Its protein product is CASSAGGNQPQHF.

The chain recombines TRBV10-3 with TRBJ1-5, with TRBD1 identical over 10 bases. CDR1 is ENHRY, CDR2 SYGVKD, per germline. The CDR3 extends over 17 amino acids. The V gene end was trimmed by 10 bases and the J gene end by 0 bases; junction bases not matched to a gene: 12. The CDR3: CATRPGQGFNSNQPQHF. For the CDR3, the DNA is TGTGCCACTCGACCGGGACAGGGGTTTAATAGCAATCAGCCCCAGCATTTT.

The chain has TRBV29-1 and TRBJ1-5; weak D call: TRBD1 (5 bases). The CDR3 is 13 residues long. Trimming pared 4 bases from V and 9 bases from J, leaving 16 bases between. Germline CDR1 is SQVTM and CDR2 is ANQGSEA. The DNA of the CDR3 is TGCAGCGTTGGGGGGGGGTCTGGGAGGCCCCAGCATTTT. This encodes CSVGGGSGRPQHF.

This chain uses TRBV7-2 with TRBJ2-3, with TRBD1 identical over 7 bases. Germline V gene sequence: CDR1 SGHTA, CDR2 FQGNSA. The CDR3 sequence is 17 residues long. V shed 1 base and J 0 bases; nucleotides not matched to a gene: 7. The CDR3 DNA reads as TGTGCCAGCAGCTTAGGGTCGACAGGGTGGAGCACAGATACGCAGTATTTT. It translates to CASSLGSTGWSTDTQYF.

This chain uses TRBV18 with TRBJ2-7; 7 nucleotides line up with TRBD1. This CDR3 is 15 amino acids long. The V segment lost 2 bases and the J segment 2 bases; nucleotides outside the gene matches: 6. Germline V lookup: CDR1 KGHSH, CDR2 LQKENI. This CDR3 is CASSPAPTGAYEQYF. The CDR3 DNA sequence: TGTGCCAGCTCACCAGCCCCAACAGGGGCCTACGAGCAGTACTTC.

The chain uses TRBV30 and TRBJ2-2, with TRBD2 matching over 14 bases. The J segment lost 4 bases and the V segment lost 1 base, leaving 2 bases of the junction unmatched. From germline, CDR1 is GTSNPN and CDR2 SVGIG (reference sequence). The CDR3 totals 16 residues. The CDR3 spells CAWSGLAGGITGELFF. For the CDR3, the DNA is TGTGCCTGGAGTGGACTAGCGGGAGGGATCACCGGGGAGCTGTTTTTT.

The chain joins TRBV7-3 to TRBJ2-1; 8 bases align to TRBD2. The germline V gene has CDR1 SGHTA and CDR2 FQGTGA. Unmatched junction bases numbered 8, after V lost 3 bases and J lost 10 bases. The CDR3 extends over 14 amino acids. This CDR3 reads CASSLIAGGLEQFF. In DNA form, the CDR3 reads TGTGCCAGCAGCTTGATCGCGGGGGGCCTAGAGCAGTTCTTC. Complete variable domain (other parts from reference TRBV7-3 and TRBJ2-1): GAGVSQTPSNKVTEKGKYVELRCDPISGHTALYWYRQSLGQGPEFLIYFQGTGAADDSGLPNDRFFAVRPEGSVSTLKIQRTERGDSAVYLCASSLIAGGLEQFFGPGTRLTVL.

This clone was seen only once. V usage is TRBV6-5 and J usage is TRBJ2-7, with unresolved D. The germline gives CDR1 MNHEY, CDR2 SVGAGI. V was clipped by 0 bases and J by 0 bases, with 6 bases between them. CDR3 length equals 14 residues. Here the CDR3 reads CASSYSGSSYEQYF. The CDR3 DNA follows: TGTGCCAGCAGTTACTCGGGCAGCTCCTACGAGCAGTACTTC.

V usage is TRBV10-2 and J usage is TRBJ2-5, with 7 bases aligning to TRBD2. Germline values: CDR1 WSHSY, CDR2 SAAADI. Trimming took 3 bases from V and 0 from J; bases not matched to a gene: 7. This CDR3 spans 16 amino acids. The CDR3 is CASSDWGGGDQETQYF. The DNA of the CDR3 is TGCGCCAGCAGTGATTGGGGCGGGGGAGACCAAGAGACCCAGTACTTC.

V is TRBV5-1 and J is TRBJ2-3; 8 bases fit TRBD1. The CDR3 consists of 15 residues. Germline V gene data show CDR1 as SGHRS and CDR2 as YFSETQ. After removal of 4 bases from V and 1 base from J, the junction contained 5 bases not matched to a gene. In nucleotides, the CDR3 is TGCGCCAGCAGCCTACAGGGGGTCCGCACAGATACGCAGTATTTT. Translated, it gives CASSLQGVRTDTQYF.

The J gene is TRBJ2-4, the V gene TRBV4-1; D call uncertain. The V gene's germline CDR1 is MGHRA and CDR2 YSYEKL. The CDR3 runs to 17 residues. V was trimmed by 0 bases and J by 1 base, leaving 13 bases between them. The CDR3, as DNA: TGCGCCAGCAGCCAAGATGACTCCCATGGGGCCAAAAACATTCAGTACTTC. Amino acid sequence: CASSQDDSHGAKNIQYF.

V usage is TRBV30 and J usage is TRBJ2-5; TRBD1 matches at 7 bases. CDR3 length: 13 residues. Trimming cost V 4 bases and J 5 bases; bases outside gene matches: 7. The germline V gene has CDR1 GTSNPN and CDR2 SVGIG (reference sequence). The CDR3 loop is CAWTTGVLETQYF. CDR3 DNA: TGTGCCTGGACTACAGGGGTACTCGAGACCCAGTACTTC.

Comment on this clone: Germline and junction disagree at one end, which may indicate a read error. The chain combines TRBV7-7 with TRBJ2-1, with 7 nucleotides matching TRBD2. The length of the CDR3 is 15 residues. Per the germline V gene, CDR1 is SSHAT and CDR2 is FNYEAQ (reference sequence). In DNA, the CDR3 is TGTGCTAGCAGCTTAAGGGCTAGCGGAAACAATGAGCAGTTCTTC. This gives the protein CASSLRASGNNEQFF.

This chain joins TRBV11-2 and TRBJ2-3; 8 positions agree with TRBD1. The junction had 8 bases not matched to a gene; V was cut back by 6 bases and J by 0 bases. Germline loops: CDR1 SGHAT, CDR2 FQNNGV. The CDR3 consists of 16 residues. This CDR3 reads CASRSWTGTSTDTQYF. The CDR3 nucleotides read TGTGCCAGCAGATCGTGGACAGGGACTAGCACAGATACGCAGTATTTT.

The rearrangement uses TRBV4-1 and TRBJ2-1, with D perhaps matching TRBD2 (6 bases). Between the trimmed V and J ends, which lost 4 bases and 9 bases, there was a span of 16 bases. There are 14 residues in the CDR3. Germline assignment: CDR1 MGHRA and CDR2 YSYEKL. CDR3 in DNA: TGCGCCAGCAGCCGCCTTCTCCAGGGAGGTGAGCAGTTCTTC. Translation: CASSRLLQGGEQFF.

This clone has a single count. The J gene is TRBJ1-6, the V gene TRBV2, with D maybe TRBD1 (5 bases). The germline CDR1 and CDR2 sequences are SNHLY and FYNNEI. The length of the CDR3 is 14 residues. The V end lost 10 bases, the J end lost 6 bases, and 16 bases lay between the germline ends. DNA of the CDR3: TGTGCCACCCAAGGGGAGGATGGTAATTCACCCCTCCACTTT. It specifies CATQGEDGNSPLHF.

The chain links TRBV2 to TRBJ2-3; possibly TRBD2 for D (6 bases). This CDR3 region has 13 residues. CDR1 and CDR2 (germline): SNHLY, FYNNEI. V was trimmed by 8 bases and J by 0 bases, leaving 9 bases between them. This CDR3 reads CASDRESTDTQYF. The DNA for the CDR3 is TGTGCCAGCGACCGGGAGAGCACAGATACGCAGTATTTT.

This chain uses TRBV18 with TRBJ1-1, with 10 bases fitting TRBD1. CDR3 size: 14 residues. Germline assignment: CDR1 KGHSH and CDR2 LQKENI. The V segment lost 4 bases and the J segment 4 bases; nucleotides outside the gene matches: 3. The CDR3 protein is CASSQGQGTTEAFF. CDR3 nucleotide sequence: TGTGCCAGCTCACAGGGACAGGGGACCACTGAAGCTTTCTTT.

The V and J genes are TRBV15 and TRBJ1-5; D might be TRBD1 (5 bases). V lost 3 bases and J 6 bases, leaving 9 bases between the germline ends. The CDR3 covers 13 residues. Germline CDR1 LNHNV, CDR2 YYDKDF (reference sequence). CDR3 in amino acids: CATSSQGRQPQHF. CDR3 DNA sequence: TGTGCCACCAGCAGCCAGGGTCGTCAGCCCCAGCATTTT.

The chain links TRBV5-6 to TRBJ1-1; 8 positions match TRBD1. The germline gives CDR1 SGHDT, CDR2 YYEEEE. The CDR3 length is 14 residues. V was pared by 1 base and J by 5 bases, with 4 bases of the junction left unmatched. Written as DNA, the CDR3 is TGTGCCAGCAGCTTGACAGGGGGAGGGACTGAAGCTTTCTTT. This translates into CASSLTGGGTEAFF.

The sample holds one count of this clone. The chain uses TRBV11-2 and TRBJ2-7; D possibly corresponds to TRBD2 (6 bases). The V gene lost 1 base and the J gene lost 2 bases, with 9 bases spanning the gap. Per germline, CDR1 SGHAT and CDR2 FQNNGV. The CDR3 runs to 14 residues. CDR3 loop: CASSLGGVPYEQYF. The CDR3 DNA follows: TGTGCCAGCAGCTTAGGGGGGGTTCCCTACGAGCAGTACTTC.

For this clone: The junction differs from germline at one of its ends, possibly a read error. The rearrangement uses TRBV6-1 and TRBJ1-3; D not resolved. Germline V CDR1 and CDR2: MNHNS, SASEGT. The CDR3 runs 14 residues. The CDR3 nucleotides read TGTGCCAGCAGCGAAGTCCGGTCTGGAAACACCATATATTTT. This encodes CASSEVRSGNTIYF.

The chain couples TRBV19 to TRBJ2-6, with D perhaps TRBD2 (6 bases). Per germline, CDR1 LNHDA and CDR2 SQIVND (reference sequence). Trimming removed 2 bases from V and 0 bases from J, with 14 bases in between. This CDR3 comprises 18 residues. This CDR3 is CASSILGRDRSGANVLTF. The CDR3 region has the DNA TGTGCCAGTAGTATATTGGGGCGGGATCGCTCTGGGGCCAACGTCCTGACTTTC.

This chain links TRBV7-3 with TRBJ2-3, with 8 positions matching TRBD1. The CDR3 extends over 15 amino acids. The V gene's germline CDR1 is SGHTA and CDR2 FQGTGA. The junction had 6 bases not matched to a gene; V was cut back by 4 bases and J by 3 bases. CDR3 amino acids: CASSSGQGRTDTQYF. CDR3 nucleotides: TGTGCCAGCAGCTCCGGACAGGGTAGGACAGATACGCAGTATTTT.

This clone was detected a few times. For the CDR3, the DNA is TGTGCCAGCAGCTTATTGGCGGCTAGCGGGAGCTCCTACGAGCAGTACTTC. This gives the protein CASSLLAASGSSYEQYF. The V call is TRBV11-2, the J call TRBJ2-7, with 10 bases lining up with TRBD2. The CDR3 extends over 17 amino acids. Germline CDR1 reads SGHAT; CDR2 reads FQNNGV. V was clipped by 2 bases and J by 0 bases; unmatched bases: 7.

By its share, this clone is medium-sized. The chain couples TRBV6-4 to TRBJ1-4, with TRBD1 as a possible D gene (5 bases). V lost 3 bases to trimming and J lost 5 bases, with 7 bases between them. The germline gives CDR1 MRHNA, CDR2 SNTAGT. This CDR3 is built from 13 residues. This CDR3 reads CASSEGPNEKLFF. The DNA of the CDR3 is TGTGCCAGCAGTGAGGGGCCAAATGAAAAACTGTTTTTT.